This T cell receptor (beta chain) came from a study of post-analysis software for immune sequencing data. Study-level findings and limits: For normalized Chao1 diversity, multiple sclerosis patients scored significantly lower than controls did. Controls showed lower frequencies than patients for several TRBV segments, and TRBV5-6, TRBV5-1 and TRBV20-1 were among these.

cDNA libraries for TCR beta contained unique molecular identifiers. TCRdb called the PCR reads again in MiXCR, with one record for every CDR3 protein. The sample includes roughly 410,000 distinct CDR3 sequences, roughly 38% of them seen just once. This CDR3 comprises 11 residues. The V gene lost 6 bases and the J gene lost 8 bases, with 10 bases spanning the gap. The germline gives CDR1 GTSNPN, CDR2 SVGIG (reference sequence). The sample holds a few counts of this clonotype. The target antigen is unknown. This clonotype was sampled from a girl aged 5-17 years with multiple sclerosis. The material sequenced was blood. V is TRBV30 and J is TRBJ1-4, with D hard to call. In nucleotides, the CDR3 is TGTGCCTGTAACAACAACGAAAAACTGTTTTTT. Protein: CACNNNEKLFF.